The rows below give T cell receptor beta chains drawn from one sample of a study of cytomegalovirus exposure and HLA in healthy donors. Measured with immunoSEQ multiplex PCR; TCRdb has only the in-frame clones, and not every one. Here the sample spans some 130,000 clones, 79% being singletons. What was sequenced was PBMCs. The origin of the receptors is a man between 35 and 55 years old in good health and CMV-seropositive. Both conserved end residues are part of each CDR3. A D gene is named only where the DNA matches it firmly. Clone size, where shown, is once, few, many, or a class for clones that have expanded.

>TRBJ1-2|.|TRBV6-1|.
TGTGCCAGCAGTGAAAACAGGGAAGCTAACTATGGCTACACCTTC
CASSENREANYGYTF
>TRBJ1-5|.|TRBV19|.
TGTGCCAGTAGTGGCACCTTTGGCAATCAGCCCCAGCATTTT
CASSGTFGNQPQHF
>TRBJ2-1|.|TRBV27|once
TGTGCCAGCAACTTGGACGGGGGTCCCTACAATGAGCAGTTCTTC
CASNLDGGPYNEQFF
>TRBJ2-7|.|TRBV5-4|.
TGTGCCAGCAGCCGTGGACAGCCAGGCACCTACGAGCAGTACTTC
CASSRGQPGTYEQYF
>TRBJ1-3|TRBD1|TRBV10-3|.
TGTGCCATCGGTTACCAGGGGGCGACTGGAAACACCATATATTTT
CAIGYQGATGNTIYF
>TRBJ2-3|TRBD2|TRBV4-2|.
TGTGCCAGCAGCCAAAGACTAGCGGGAGAGATGACAGATACGCAGTATTTT
CASSQRLAGEMTDTQYF
>TRBJ2-5|.|TRBV6-5|.
TGTGCCAGCAGTTACTCCGACTCACAAGAGACCCAGTACTTC
CASSYSDSQETQYF
>TRBJ2-7|TRBD2|TRBV11-2|.
TGTGCCAGCAGCTTATTGAGCGCTAGCGGGGTGCGGGAGCAGTACTTC
CASSLLSASGVREQYF
>TRBJ1-2|TRBD1|TRBV5-6|.
TGTGCCAGCAGCTCTGACAGGGGGCGAGTAGGCTATGGCTACACCTTC
CASSSDRGRVGYGYTF
>TRBJ2-7|.|TRBV5-1|.
TGCGCCAGCAGCTTGGTCCGGGCTTCGGGGTACGAGCAGTACTTC
CASSLVRASGYEQYF
>TRBJ2-7|.|TRBV27|.
TGTGCCAGCAGTTTAGCGCGCTCCTACGAGCAGTACTTC
CASSLARSYEQYF
>TRBJ2-7|.|TRBV5-1|few
TGCGCCAGCAGCCCTCAGGGGTTTATCGACGAGCAGTACTTC
CASSPQGFIDEQYF
>TRBJ2-7|.|TRBV14|.
TGTGCCAGCAGCCAAGAGTTGGCGGGATTCTCCTACGAGCAGTACTTC
CASSQELAGFSYEQYF
>TRBJ2-7|.|TRBV9|.
TGTGCCAGCAGGGGCGATAGCTACGAGCAGTACTTC
CASRGDSYEQYF
>TRBJ2-2|TRBD2|TRBV5-1|.
TGCGCCAGCAGCCGAGGGACTAGCCGGGGCACCGGGGAGCTGTTTTTT
CASSRGTSRGTGELFF
>TRBJ2-3|.|TRBV2|few
TGTGCCAGTCGAGACCGAGGTACGCAGTATTTT
CASRDRGTQYF
>TRBJ2-5|TRBD1|TRBV9|.
TGTGCCAGCAGCGTCCGACAGGGGAGTATGGAGACCCAGTACTTC
CASSVRQGSMETQYF
>TRBJ2-5|TRBD1|TRBV5-6|.
TGTGCCAGCAGCTTGACAGGGGCAGAGACCCAGTACTTC
CASSLTGAETQYF
>TRBJ2-7|.|TRBV11-2|few
TGTGCCAGCAGCCCAGGGGCCTACGAGCAGTACTTC
CASSPGAYEQYF
>TRBJ2-1|.|TRBV28|.
TGTGCCAGCAGTTCCCACCGGGTGGCCTTCTTCCGGAATGAGCAGTTCTTC
CASSSHRVAFFRNEQFF
>TRBJ2-3|TRBD1|TRBV27|.
TGTGCCACCGTGGACAGGACCACAGATACGCAGTATTTT
CATVDRTTDTQYF
>TRBJ1-4|TRBD1|TRBV30|.
TGTGCCTGGAGTGGGCCAGGGGGAGAGGAAAAACTGTTTTTT
CAWSGPGGEEKLFF
>TRBJ2-7|.|TRBV9|.
TGTGCCAGCAGCGTTGCGGGAAGCATCTACGAGCAGTACTTC
CASSVAGSIYEQYF
>TRBJ2-2|TRBD1|TRBV5-8|.
TGTGCCAGCAGCTGGAACAGGGGGCAGGGCGGGGAGCTGTTTTTT
CASSWNRGQGGELFF
>TRBJ2-3|TRBD2|TRBV10-2|.
TGCGCCAGCACTTTAGCGGGAGGGTTGGCAGATACGCAGTATTTT
CASTLAGGLADTQYF
>TRBJ1-1|TRBD1|TRBV5-6|.
TGTGCCAGCAGCCGACAGGGCTGGAACACTGAAGCTTTCTTT
CASSRQGWNTEAFF
>TRBJ2-3|TRBD2|TRBV5-6|.
TGTGCCAGCAGCTTGGGGGCGCTAGCGGGAGGGGCAGATACGCAGTATTTT
CASSLGALAGGADTQYF
>TRBJ2-7|TRBD1|TRBV5-4|.
TGTGCCAGCAGCCCGGGACAGTACGAGCAGTACTTC
CASSPGQYEQYF
>TRBJ2-2|.|TRBV2|.
TGTGCCAGCAGGCGCACCGGGGAGCTGTTTTTT
CASRRTGELFF
>TRBJ1-3|.|TRBV5-1|.
TGCGCCAGCAGCTTGGCAGCGGGAAACACCATATATTTT
CASSLAAGNTIYF
>TRBJ1-3|TRBD1|TRBV10-3|.
TGTGCCATCAGGACAGGGAGCTCTGGAAACACCATATATTTT
CAIRTGSSGNTIYF
>TRBJ2-7|TRBD2|TRBV14|.
TGTGCCGGCAGCCAAGCGGGATGGCTAGCGGGAGGGGTTAACGAGCAGTACTTC
CAGSQAGWLAGGVNEQYF
>TRBJ1-2|.|TRBV9|.
TGTGCCAGCAGCGTAGTTTCGACTCGTCGCTACACCTTC
CASSVVSTRRYTF
>TRBJ1-1|.|TRBV5-6|few
TGTGCCAGCAGCTTGCCAACAGCCGGGGACACTGAAGCTTTCTTT
CASSLPTAGDTEAFF
>TRBJ2-1|.|TRBV30|few
TGTGCCTGGACCCGGGACTCGAATGAGCAGTTCTTC
CAWTRDSNEQFF
>TRBJ2-7|TRBD1|TRBV28|.
TGTGCCAGCAGGCCCAGGGGGCAAGCCTACGAGCAGTACTTC
CASRPRGQAYEQYF
>TRBJ2-7|TRBD2|TRBV5-1|.
TGCGCCAGCAGCCGGGGGGGAGGGCCTTCCTACGAGCAGTACTTC
CASSRGGGPSYEQYF
>TRBJ2-1|.|TRBV7-9|.
TGTGCCAGCAGCTTAAGTATCTCGGCCTACAATGAGCAGTTCTTC
CASSLSISAYNEQFF
>TRBJ2-1|.|TRBV18|.
TGTGCCAGCTCACGCGCCGGACAGTACAATGAGCAGTTCTTC
CASSRAGQYNEQFF
>TRBJ1-2|TRBD1|TRBV18|.
TGTGCCAGCTCACCCAGGGGACAGGGTGGCTTTGGCTACACCTTC
CASSPRGQGGFGYTF
>TRBJ2-1|.|TRBV19|.
TGTGCCAGTAGTGTGTTAGAAAGCGGGAATGAGCAGTTCTTC
CASSVLESGNEQFF
>TRBJ1-1|TRBD1|TRBV14|.
TGTGCCAGCAGCCAAAGGGACAGAATAATGAACACTGAAGCTTTCTTT
CASSQRDRIMNTEAFF
>TRBJ2-7|TRBD2|TRBV7-9|few
TGTGCCAGCAGCATAACTAGCGTAAGCTCCTACGAGCAGTACTTC
CASSITSVSSYEQYF
>TRBJ2-2|.|TRBV11-3|.
TGTGCCAGCAGCCCCCGGGTAGGGAAACCGGGAGCCGGGGAGCTGTTTTTT
CASSPRVGKPGAGELFF
>TRBJ1-5|.|TRBV5-5|.
TGTGCCAGCAGCTCGGAACCACAGGGATATAGCAATCAGCCCCAGCATTTT
CASSSEPQGYSNQPQHF
>TRBJ1-2|.|TRBV5-4|.
TGTGCCAGCAGCTTGGCCGCGGCACCTAACTATGGCTACACCTTC
CASSLAAAPNYGYTF
>TRBJ1-1|.|TRBV18|.
TGTGCCAGCTCACCCCAGGACACTGAAGCTTTCTTT
CASSPQDTEAFF
>TRBJ2-3|.|TRBV28|.
TGTGCCAGCAGTTTCCCTACGATCGCCGGAGCGGGTGCGCAGTATTTT
CASSFPTIAGAGAQYF
>TRBJ1-1|.|TRBV18|.
TGTGCCAGCTCCGGAGGGAGGATAAACACTGAAGCTTTCTTT
CASSGGRINTEAFF
>TRBJ2-7|TRBD2|TRBV5-4|.
TGTGCCAGCAGCTTTAGTGGGACTAGTAGCGAGCAGTACTTC
CASSFSGTSSEQYF